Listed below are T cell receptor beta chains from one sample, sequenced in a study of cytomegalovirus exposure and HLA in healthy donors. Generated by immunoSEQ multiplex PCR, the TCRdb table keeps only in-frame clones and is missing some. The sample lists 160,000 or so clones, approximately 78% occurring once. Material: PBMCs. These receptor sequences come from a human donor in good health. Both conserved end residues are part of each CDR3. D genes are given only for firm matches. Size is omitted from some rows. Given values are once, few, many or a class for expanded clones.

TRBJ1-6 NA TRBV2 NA TGTGCCAGCAGTGAAGGGCAGCCTAGTATCCCGATCTTT CASSEGQPSIPIF
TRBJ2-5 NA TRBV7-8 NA TGTGCCAGCAGCTCCAGAGGGGGGGTGAGGGGACAAGAGACCCAGTACTTC CASSSRGGVRGQETQYF
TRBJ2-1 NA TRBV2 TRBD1 TGTGCCAGCAGTGGAACAGGGGTTTCCGAATACAATGAGCAGTTCTTC CASSGTGVSEYNEQFF
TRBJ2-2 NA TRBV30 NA TGTGCCTGGAGTCGGGCAGGGATGGCCACCGGGGAGCTGTTTTTT CAWSRAGMATGELFF
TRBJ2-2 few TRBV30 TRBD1 TGTGCCTGGAGTGTTCAGGGGGCTAACGGGGAGCTGTTTTTT CAWSVQGANGELFF
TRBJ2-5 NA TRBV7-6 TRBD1 TGTGCCAGCAGCGTCACAGGGGGCAGGTGCCAAGAGACCCAGTACTTC CASSVTGGRCQETQYF
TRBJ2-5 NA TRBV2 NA TGTGCCAGCAGTTCACACCCCCAAGAGACCCAGTACTTC CASSSHPQETQYF
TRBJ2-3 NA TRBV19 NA TGTGCCAGTAAAGATGACAGGGGAGGGTCGGATACGCAGTATTTT CASKDDRGGSDTQYF
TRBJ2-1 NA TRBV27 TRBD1 TGTGCCAGCACGCGGGGCGGGGACAGGGGAAATGAGCAGTTCTTC CASTRGGDRGNEQFF
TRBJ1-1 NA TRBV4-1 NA TGCGCCAGCAGCCAAGATCCCGGGACAACAGTATACACTGAAGCTTTCTTT CASSQDPGTTVYTEAFF
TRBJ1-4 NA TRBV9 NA TGTGCCAGCAGCGTAGAAATGGCTGGAAAACTGTTTTTT CASSVEMAGKLFF
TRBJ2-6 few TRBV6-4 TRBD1 TGTGCCAGCAGTGAAGAGACAGGGGCTGGGGCCAACGTCCTGACTTTC CASSEETGAGANVLTF
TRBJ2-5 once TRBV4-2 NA TGTGCCAGCAGCCAAGTGATAGATGGTCGGACCCAGTACTTC CASSQVIDGRTQYF
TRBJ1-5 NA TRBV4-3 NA TGCGCCAGCAGCCAAGGGAGGGAGGGGTTTCAGCCCCAGCATTTT CASSQGREGFQPQHF
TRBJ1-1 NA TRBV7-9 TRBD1 TGTGCCAGCAGTCCGACCGACAGGGGATCCACTGAAGCTTTCTTT CASSPTDRGSTEAFF
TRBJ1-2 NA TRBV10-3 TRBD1 TGTGCCATCAGTGAGTCGAGCGGACAGGACTATGGCTACACCTTC CAISESSGQDYGYTF
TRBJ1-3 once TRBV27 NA TGTGCCAGCAGAAAGGACAGAAGCTCTGGAAACACCATATATTTT CASRKDRSSGNTIYF
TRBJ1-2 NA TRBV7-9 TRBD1 TGTGCCAGCAGCTCCCAGACAGGGTACTATGGCTACACCTTC CASSSQTGYYGYTF
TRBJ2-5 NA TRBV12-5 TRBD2 TGTGCTAGTGGTTCCGGGACTAGCGGGGGGGCGGAAGGGACGAAAGAGACCCAGTACTTC CASGSGTSGGAEGTKETQYF
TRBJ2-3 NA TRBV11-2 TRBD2 TGTGCCAGCAGCTTACGGGGACTAGCGGGGACCACAGATACGCAGTATTTT CASSLRGLAGTTDTQYF
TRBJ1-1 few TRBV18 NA TGTGCCAGCTCACCGGGGCAGCTAATGAACACTGAAGCTTTCTTT CASSPGQLMNTEAFF
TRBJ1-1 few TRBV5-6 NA TGTGCCAGCCAGGATGGAACATTGAACACTGAAGCTTTCTTT CASQDGTLNTEAFF
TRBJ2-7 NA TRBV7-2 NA TGTGCCAGCAGTCGTGCCCTACCCCTTGTACGGCTAGCCTACGAGCAGTACTTC CASSRALPLVRLAYEQYF
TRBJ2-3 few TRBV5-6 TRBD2 TGTGCCAGCAGTCCGAGCGGGGGGTACCCTAGCACAGATACGCAGTATTTT CASSPSGGYPSTDTQYF
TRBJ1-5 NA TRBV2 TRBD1 TGTGCCAGCAGTGGTAGTGGGACAGCAAATCAGCCCCAGCATTTT CASSGSGTANQPQHF
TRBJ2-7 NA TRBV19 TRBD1 TGTGCCAGTAGCACGGACAGGACAAGCTCCTACGAGCAGTACTTC CASSTDRTSSYEQYF
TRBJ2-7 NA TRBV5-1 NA TGCGCCAGCAGCTTGTTACAGGGCCACGAGCAGTACTTC CASSLLQGHEQYF
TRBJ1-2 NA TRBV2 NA TGTGCCAGCAGTGGGGAGACAGGCCCCTATGGCTACACCTTC CASSGETGPYGYTF
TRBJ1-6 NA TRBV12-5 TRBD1 TGTGCTAGTGGCCCGGGACAGGATAATTCACCCCTCCACTTT CASGPGQDNSPLHF
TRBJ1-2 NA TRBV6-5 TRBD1 TGTGCCAGCAGTCGCGCCCGGGACAGGGGGGCTGGCTACACCTTC CASSRARDRGAGYTF
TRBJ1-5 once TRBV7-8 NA TGTGCCAGCAGCCCCGCGTCCCGGGATAATCAGCCCCAGCATTTT CASSPASRDNQPQHF
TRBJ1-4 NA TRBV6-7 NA TGTGCCAGCAGTCGTACTCACGAAAAACTGTTTTTT CASSRTHEKLFF
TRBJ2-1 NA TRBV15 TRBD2 TGTGCCACCAGCAGAGATAGGGGCGGGGGGTCTGAGCAGTTCTTC CATSRDRGGGSEQFF
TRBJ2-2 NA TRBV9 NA TGTGCCAGCAGCGTATGGGCTTTGGGCGGGGCGAACACCGGGGAGCTGTTTTTT CASSVWALGGANTGELFF
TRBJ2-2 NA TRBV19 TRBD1 TGTGCCAGCTCGTTTGACAGGGCGGGCACCGGGGAGCTGTTTTTT CASSFDRAGTGELFF
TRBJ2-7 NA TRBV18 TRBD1 TGTGCCAGCTCACCACGACAGGGTACCTACGAGCAGTACTTC CASSPRQGTYEQYF
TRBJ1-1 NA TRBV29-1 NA TGCAGCGCCCTGACAGCTATGAACACTGAAGCTTTCTTT CSALTAMNTEAFF
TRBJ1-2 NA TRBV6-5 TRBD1 TGTGCCAGCAGGGTACAGGGGGCTAACTATGGCTACACCTTC CASRVQGANYGYTF
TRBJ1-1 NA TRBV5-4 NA TGTGCCAGCAGCTCGAAGAACGACAAAGAAGCTTTCTTT CASSSKNDKEAFF
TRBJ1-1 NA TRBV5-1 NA TGCGCCAGCAGCTTGGCCAACAGAAACACTGAAGCTTTCTTT CASSLANRNTEAFF